What follows are 2 T cell receptor beta chains derived from one specimen sequenced in a study of Ad26.COV2.S vaccination and SARS-CoV-2 variants. Described treatment: roughly 19 received Ad26.COV2.S at low or high dose, single or two shots; roughly five received placebo; per-sample allocation not given. Material that was analyzed had been drawn on day 63 after the first vaccine or placebo injection. Assay: immunoSEQ multiplex PCR; the TCRdb copy retains only in-frame clones and omits some. Altogether more than 300,000 clones are present, 88% being singletons, with the ten largest covering around 6.4%. The sequencing here drew on peripheral blood, taken in a trial of Ad26.COV2.S vaccine versus placebo. These receptors originate from a person aged 18-60 years who received the Ad26.COV2.S COVID-19 vaccine or a placebo.

The chain couples TRBV6-5 to TRBJ1-1, with unresolved D. Germline CDR1 is MNHEY and CDR2 is SVGAGI. CDR3 length: 14 residues. Trimming stripped 0 bases from V and 3 bases from J, with 8 bases between. Written as DNA, the CDR3 is TGTGCCAGCAGTTACTCGGCGGCAGACACTGAAGCTTTCTTT. Its translation is CASSYSAADTEAFF.

The CDR3 sequence is CAWKTSGNQETQYF. CDR3 DNA: TGTGCCTGGAAGACTAGCGGGAATCAAGAGACCCAGTACTTC. The chain employs TRBV30 and TRBJ2-5, with 11 nucleotides matching TRBD2. The CDR3 sequence is 14 residues long. The V segment lost 4 bases and the J segment 2 bases; nucleotides outside the gene matches: 3. The V gene's germline CDR1 is GTSNPN and CDR2 SVGIG (reference sequence).